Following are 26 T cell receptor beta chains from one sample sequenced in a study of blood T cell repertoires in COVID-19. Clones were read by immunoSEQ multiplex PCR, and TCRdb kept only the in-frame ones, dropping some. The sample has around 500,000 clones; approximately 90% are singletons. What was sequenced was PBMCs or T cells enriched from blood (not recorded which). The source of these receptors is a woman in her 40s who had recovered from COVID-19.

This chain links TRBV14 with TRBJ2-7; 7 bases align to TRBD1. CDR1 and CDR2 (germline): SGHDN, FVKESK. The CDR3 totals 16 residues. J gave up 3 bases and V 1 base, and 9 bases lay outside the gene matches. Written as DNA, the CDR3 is TGTGCCAGCAGCCAAGGCCACGACAGGGCAAGCTACGAGCAGTACTTC. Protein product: CASSQGHDRASYEQYF.

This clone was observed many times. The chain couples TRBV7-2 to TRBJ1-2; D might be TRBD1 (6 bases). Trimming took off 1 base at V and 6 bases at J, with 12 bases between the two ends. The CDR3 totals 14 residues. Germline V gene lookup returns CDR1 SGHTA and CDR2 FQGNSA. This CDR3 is CASSLVRGSDGYTF. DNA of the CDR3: TGTGCCAGCAGCTTAGTGAGGGGGTCGGATGGCTACACCTTC.

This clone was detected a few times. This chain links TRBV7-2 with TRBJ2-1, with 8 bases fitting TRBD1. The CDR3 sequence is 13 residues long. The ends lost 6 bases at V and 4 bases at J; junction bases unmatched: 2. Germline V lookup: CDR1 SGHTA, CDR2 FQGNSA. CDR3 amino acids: CASRQGGYNEQFF. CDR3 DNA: TGTGCCAGCAGACAGGGGGGATACAATGAGCAGTTCTTC.

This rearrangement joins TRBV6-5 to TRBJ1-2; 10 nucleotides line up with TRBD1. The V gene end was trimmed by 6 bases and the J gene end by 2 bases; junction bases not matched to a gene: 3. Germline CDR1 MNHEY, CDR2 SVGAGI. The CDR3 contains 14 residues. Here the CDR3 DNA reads TGTGCCAGCAGGGAGGGACAGGGGAACTATGGCTACACCTTC. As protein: CASREGQGNYGYTF.

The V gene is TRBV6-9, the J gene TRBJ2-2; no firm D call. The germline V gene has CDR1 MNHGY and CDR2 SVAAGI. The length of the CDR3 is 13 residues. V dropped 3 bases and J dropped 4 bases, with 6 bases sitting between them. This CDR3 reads CASSYVRTGELFF. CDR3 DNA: TGTGCCAGCAGTTACGTCCGCACCGGGGAGCTGTTTTTT.

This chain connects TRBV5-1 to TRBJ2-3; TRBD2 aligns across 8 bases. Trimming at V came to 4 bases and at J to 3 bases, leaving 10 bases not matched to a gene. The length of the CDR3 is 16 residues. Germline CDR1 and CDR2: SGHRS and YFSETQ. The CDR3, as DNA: TGCGCCAGCAGCGGATTAGCGGGAAGAGGGACAGATACGCAGTATTTT. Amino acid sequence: CASSGLAGRGTDTQYF. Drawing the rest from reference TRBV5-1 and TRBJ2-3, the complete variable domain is KAGVTQTPRYLIKTRGQQVTLSCSPISGHRSVSWYQQTPGQGLQFLFEYFSETQRNKGNFPGRFSGRQFSNSRSEMNVSTLELGDSALYLCASSGLAGRGTDTQYFGPGTRLTVL.

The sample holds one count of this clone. Here the CDR3 reads CASSHPGQGSPLHF. The CDR3 DNA is TGTGCCAGCAGCCACCCCGGACAGGGATCACCCCTCCACTTT. The chain has TRBV14 and TRBJ1-6, with 8 bases that match TRBD1. The CDR3 loop spans 14 amino acids. J was trimmed by 10 bases and V by 3 bases; bases with no gene match: 5. Germline CDR1 SGHDN, CDR2 FVKESK.

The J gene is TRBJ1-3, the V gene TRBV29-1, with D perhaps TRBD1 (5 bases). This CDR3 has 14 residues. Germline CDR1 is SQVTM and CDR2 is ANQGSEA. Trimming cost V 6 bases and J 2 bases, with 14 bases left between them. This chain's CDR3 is CSVLRDGAGNTIYF. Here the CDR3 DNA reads TGCAGCGTACTGCGGGACGGGGCTGGAAACACCATATATTTT.

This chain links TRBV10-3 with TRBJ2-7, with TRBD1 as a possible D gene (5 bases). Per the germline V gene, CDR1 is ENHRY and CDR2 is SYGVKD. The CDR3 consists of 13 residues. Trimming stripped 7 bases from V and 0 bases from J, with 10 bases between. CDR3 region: CAIMVTASYEQYF. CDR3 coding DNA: TGTGCCATCATGGTGACAGCCTCCTACGAGCAGTACTTC.

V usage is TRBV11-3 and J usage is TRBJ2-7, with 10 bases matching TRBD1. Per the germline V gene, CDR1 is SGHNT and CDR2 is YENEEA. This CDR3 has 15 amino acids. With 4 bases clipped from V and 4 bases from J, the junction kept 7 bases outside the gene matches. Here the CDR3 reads CASSWWTGGGYEQYF. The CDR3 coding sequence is TGTGCCAGCAGCTGGTGGACAGGGGGAGGATACGAGCAGTACTTC. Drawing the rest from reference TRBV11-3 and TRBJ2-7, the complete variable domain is EAGVVQSPRYKIIEKKQPVAFWCNPISGHNTLYWYLQNLGQGPELLIRYENEEAVDDSQLPKDRFSAERLKGVDSTLKIQPAELGDSAVYLCASSWWTGGGYEQYFGPGTRLTVT.

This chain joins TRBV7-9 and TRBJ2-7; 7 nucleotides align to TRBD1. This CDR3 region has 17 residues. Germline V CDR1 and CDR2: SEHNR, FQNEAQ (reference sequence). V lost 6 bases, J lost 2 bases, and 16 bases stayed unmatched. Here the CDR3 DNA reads TGTGCCAGCAGTATTCCCCTTCTCCGGGACAGAACCTACGAGCAGTACTTC. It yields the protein CASSIPLLRDRTYEQYF.

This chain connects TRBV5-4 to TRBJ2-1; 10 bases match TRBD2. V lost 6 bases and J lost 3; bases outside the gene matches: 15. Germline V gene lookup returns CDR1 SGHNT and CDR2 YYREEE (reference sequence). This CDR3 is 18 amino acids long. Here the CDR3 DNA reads TGTGCCAGCACCCTTAGGCTAGCGGGAGATGGGGTCTACAATGAGCAGTTCTTC. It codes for CASTLRLAGDGVYNEQFF.

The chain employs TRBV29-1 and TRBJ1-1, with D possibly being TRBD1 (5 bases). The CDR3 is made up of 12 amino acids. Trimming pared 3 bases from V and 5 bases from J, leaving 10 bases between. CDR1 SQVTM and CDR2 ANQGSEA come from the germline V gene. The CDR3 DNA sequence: TGCAGCGTTGAGGACATCCAAACTGAAGCTTTCTTT. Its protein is CSVEDIQTEAFF.

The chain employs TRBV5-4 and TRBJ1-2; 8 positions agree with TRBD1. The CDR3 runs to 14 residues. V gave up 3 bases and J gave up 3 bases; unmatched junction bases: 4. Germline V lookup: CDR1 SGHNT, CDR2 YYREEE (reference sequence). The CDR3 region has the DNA TGTGCCAGCAGCTCCCCAGGGGGCGACTATGGCTACACCTTC. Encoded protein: CASSSPGGDYGYTF.

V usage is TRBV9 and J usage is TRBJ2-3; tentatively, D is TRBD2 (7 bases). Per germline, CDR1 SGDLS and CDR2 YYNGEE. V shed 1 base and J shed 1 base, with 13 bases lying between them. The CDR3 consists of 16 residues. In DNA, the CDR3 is TGTGCCAGCAGCGTACAAGAGGGGGGGCGCACAGATACGCAGTATTTT. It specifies CASSVQEGGRTDTQYF.

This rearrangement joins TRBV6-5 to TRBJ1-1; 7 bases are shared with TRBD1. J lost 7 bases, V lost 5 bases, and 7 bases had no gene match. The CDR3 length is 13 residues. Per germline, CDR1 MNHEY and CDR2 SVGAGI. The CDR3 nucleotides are TGTGCCAGCAGTAGGGTTCGGGACAGTGAAGCTTTCTTT. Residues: CASSRVRDSEAFF.

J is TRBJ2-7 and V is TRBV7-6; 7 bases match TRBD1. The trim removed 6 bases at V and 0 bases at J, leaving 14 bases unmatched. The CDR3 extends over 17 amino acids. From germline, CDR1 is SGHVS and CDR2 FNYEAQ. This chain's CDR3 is CASSPLPGTVNSYEQYF. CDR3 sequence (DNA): TGTGCCAGCAGTCCTTTGCCGGGGACAGTCAACTCCTACGAGCAGTACTTC.

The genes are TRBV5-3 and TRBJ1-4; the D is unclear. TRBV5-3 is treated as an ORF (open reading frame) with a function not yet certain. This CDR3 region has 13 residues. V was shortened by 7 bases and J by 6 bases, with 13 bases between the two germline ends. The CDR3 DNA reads TGTGCCAGAGAGAGTCAGGCTCATGAAAAACTGTTTTTT. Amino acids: CARESQAHEKLFF.

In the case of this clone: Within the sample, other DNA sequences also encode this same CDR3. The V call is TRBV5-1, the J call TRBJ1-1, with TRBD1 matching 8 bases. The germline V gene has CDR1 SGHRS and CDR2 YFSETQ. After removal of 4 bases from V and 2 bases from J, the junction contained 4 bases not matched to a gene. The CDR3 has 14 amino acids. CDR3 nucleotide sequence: TGCGCCAGCAGCCCACAGGGGGTTAACACTGAAGCTTTCTTT. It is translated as CASSPQGVNTEAFF.

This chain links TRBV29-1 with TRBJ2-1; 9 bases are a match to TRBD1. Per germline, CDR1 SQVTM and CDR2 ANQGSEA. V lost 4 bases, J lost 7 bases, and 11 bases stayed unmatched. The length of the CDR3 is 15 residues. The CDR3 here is CSVAFGTGRFNEQFF. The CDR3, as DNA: TGCAGCGTTGCCTTTGGGACAGGGAGGTTTAATGAGCAGTTCTTC.

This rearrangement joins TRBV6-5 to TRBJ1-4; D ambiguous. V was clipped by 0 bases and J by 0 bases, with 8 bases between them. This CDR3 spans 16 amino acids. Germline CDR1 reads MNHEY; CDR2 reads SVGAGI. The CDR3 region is CASSYSWATTNEKLFF. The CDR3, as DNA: TGTGCCAGCAGTTACTCGTGGGCGACAACTAATGAAAAACTGTTTTTT.

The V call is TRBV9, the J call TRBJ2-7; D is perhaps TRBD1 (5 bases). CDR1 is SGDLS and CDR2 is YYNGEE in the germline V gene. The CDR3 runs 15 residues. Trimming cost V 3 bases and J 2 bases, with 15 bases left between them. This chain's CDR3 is CASSGAQEGAYEQYF. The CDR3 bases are TGTGCCAGCAGCGGAGCACAGGAAGGGGCCTACGAGCAGTACTTC.

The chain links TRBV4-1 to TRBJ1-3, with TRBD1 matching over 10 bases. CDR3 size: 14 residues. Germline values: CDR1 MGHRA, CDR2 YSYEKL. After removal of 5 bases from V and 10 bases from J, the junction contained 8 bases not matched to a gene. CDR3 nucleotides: TGCGCCAGCAGCGGGACAGGGGATCTTAGAACCATATATTTT. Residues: CASSGTGDLRTIYF.

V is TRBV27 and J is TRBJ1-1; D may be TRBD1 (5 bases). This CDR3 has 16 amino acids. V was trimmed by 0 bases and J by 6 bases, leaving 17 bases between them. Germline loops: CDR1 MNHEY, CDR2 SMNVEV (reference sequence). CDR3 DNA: TGTGCCAGCAGTTTATCGTGGGGGGAAGGGTCTGCTGAAGCTTTCTTT. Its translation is CASSLSWGEGSAEAFF.

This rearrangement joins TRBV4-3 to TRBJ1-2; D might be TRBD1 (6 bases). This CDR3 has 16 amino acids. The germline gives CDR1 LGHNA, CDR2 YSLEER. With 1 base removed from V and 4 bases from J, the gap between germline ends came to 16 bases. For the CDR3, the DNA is TGCGCCAGCAGCCAAGTAATTCAGGGGATGGGCTATGGCTACACCTTC. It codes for CASSQVIQGMGYGYTF.

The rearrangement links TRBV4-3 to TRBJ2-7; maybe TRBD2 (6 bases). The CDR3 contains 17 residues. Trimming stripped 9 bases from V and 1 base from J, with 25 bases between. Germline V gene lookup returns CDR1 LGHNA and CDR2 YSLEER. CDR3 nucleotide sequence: TGCGCCAGGAGAGAACCCACAAAAGGGGCGGGGTCCTACGAGCAGTACTTC. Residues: CARREPTKGAGSYEQYF.